This T cell receptor beta chain is from a study of blood T cells in healthy people across ages. Study results and limitations: Shifts in expanded clonotypes may have been confounded by donor CMV status, which was unknown.

For the second PCR, which ran for roughly 6 to 12 cycles, a sample-barcoded 5' primer and a J-beta primer mix were used. Every molecule of cDNA carried a tag from a template-switch adaptor with 12 random nucleotides. TCRdb independently ran MiXCR on the 5' RACE reads; one entry per CDR3 protein. This sample has 1.5 million to 2 million distinct CDR3 sequences, with under 30% found just once. This clonotype was detected ten times or more. The antigen is undetermined. At least 7 million PBMCs were isolated per sample. V lost 5 bases and J lost 8, with 16 bases in between. The CDR3 loop spans 14 amino acids. Germline loops: CDR1 MNHEY, CDR2 SVGAGI.

Specimen: blood. The chain couples TRBV6-5 to TRBJ2-1; either TRBD1 or TRBD2 may supply D (5 bases each). This clonotype was obtained from a woman younger than 45 in good health. Written as DNA, the CDR3 is TGTGCCAGCAGTACTGGTTGGGGGACCGATGAGCAGTTCTTC. Encoded protein: CASSTGWGTDEQFF.